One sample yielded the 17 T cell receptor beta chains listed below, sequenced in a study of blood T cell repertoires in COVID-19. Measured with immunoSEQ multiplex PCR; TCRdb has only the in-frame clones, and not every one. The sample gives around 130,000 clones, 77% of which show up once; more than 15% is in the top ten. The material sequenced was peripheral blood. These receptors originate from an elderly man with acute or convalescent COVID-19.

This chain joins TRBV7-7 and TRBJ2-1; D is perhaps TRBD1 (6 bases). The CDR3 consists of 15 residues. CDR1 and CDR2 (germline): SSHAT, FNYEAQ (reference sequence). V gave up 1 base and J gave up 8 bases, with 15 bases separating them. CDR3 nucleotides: TGTGCCAGCAGCTTAGGCCAGGGGACGAGTTATGAGCAGTTCTTC. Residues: CASSLGQGTSYEQFF.

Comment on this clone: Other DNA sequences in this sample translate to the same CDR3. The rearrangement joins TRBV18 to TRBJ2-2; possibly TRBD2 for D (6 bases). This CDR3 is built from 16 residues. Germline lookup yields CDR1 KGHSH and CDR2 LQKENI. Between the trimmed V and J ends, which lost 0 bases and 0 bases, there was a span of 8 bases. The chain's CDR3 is CASSPPRGSNTGELFF. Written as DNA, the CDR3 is TGTGCCAGCTCACCACCGCGGGGTTCGAACACCGGGGAGCTGTTTTTT.

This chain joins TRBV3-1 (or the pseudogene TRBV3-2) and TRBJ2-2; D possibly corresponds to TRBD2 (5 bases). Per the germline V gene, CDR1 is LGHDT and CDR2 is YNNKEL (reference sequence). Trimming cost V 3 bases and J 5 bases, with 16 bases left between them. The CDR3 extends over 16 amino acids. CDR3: CASSQPSQEGTGELFF. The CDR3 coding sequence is TGTGCCAGCAGCCAGCCCAGTCAAGAGGGAACCGGGGAGCTGTTTTTT.

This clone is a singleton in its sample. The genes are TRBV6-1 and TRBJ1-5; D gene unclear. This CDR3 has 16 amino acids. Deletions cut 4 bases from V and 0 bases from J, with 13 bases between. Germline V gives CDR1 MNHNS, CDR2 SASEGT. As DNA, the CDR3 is TGTGCCAGCAGTGTAGCAGCACTCTATAGCAATCAGCCCCAGCATTTT. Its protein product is CASSVAALYSNQPQHF.

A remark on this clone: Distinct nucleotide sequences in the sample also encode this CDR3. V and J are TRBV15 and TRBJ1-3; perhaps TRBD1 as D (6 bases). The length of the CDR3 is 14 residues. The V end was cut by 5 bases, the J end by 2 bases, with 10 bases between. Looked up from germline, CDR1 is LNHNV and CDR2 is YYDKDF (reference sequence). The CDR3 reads CATSPGGPGNTIYF. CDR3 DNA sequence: TGTGCCACCAGCCCGGGGGGCCCTGGAAACACCATATATTTT.

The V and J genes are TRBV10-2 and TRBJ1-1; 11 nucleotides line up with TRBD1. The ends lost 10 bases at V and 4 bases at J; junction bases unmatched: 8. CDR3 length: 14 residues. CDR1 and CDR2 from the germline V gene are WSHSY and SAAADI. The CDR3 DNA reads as TGCGCCACCGGGGGACAGGGGGTTGGCACTGAAGCTTTCTTT. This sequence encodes CATGGQGVGTEAFF.

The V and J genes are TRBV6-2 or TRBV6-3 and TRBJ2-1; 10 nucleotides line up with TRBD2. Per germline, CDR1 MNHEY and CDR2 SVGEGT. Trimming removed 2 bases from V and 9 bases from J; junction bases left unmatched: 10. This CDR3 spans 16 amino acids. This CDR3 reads CASSYAPGLASGEQFF. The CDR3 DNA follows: TGTGCCAGCAGTTACGCCCCGGGACTAGCGTCGGGTGAGCAGTTCTTC.

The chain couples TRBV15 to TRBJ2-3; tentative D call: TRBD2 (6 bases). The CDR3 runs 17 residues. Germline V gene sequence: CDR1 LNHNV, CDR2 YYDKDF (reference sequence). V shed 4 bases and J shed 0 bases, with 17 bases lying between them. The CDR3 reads CATSNGGLSTSTDTQYF. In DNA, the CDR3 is TGTGCCACCAGCAACGGGGGACTTTCCACTAGCACAGATACGCAGTATTTT.

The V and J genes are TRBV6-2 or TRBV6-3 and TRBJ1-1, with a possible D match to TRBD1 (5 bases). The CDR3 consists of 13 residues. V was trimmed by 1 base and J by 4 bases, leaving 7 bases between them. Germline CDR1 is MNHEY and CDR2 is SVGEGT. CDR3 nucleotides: TGTGCCAGCAGTTACTGGGGGGGCACTGAAGCTTTCTTT. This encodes CASSYWGGTEAFF.

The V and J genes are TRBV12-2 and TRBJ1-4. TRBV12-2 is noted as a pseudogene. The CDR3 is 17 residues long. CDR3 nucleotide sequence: TGTGCAAGTCGCTTAGGGGGCCCTCAGGGAGGGGATGAAAAACTGTTTTTT. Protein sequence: CASRLGGPQGGDEKLFF.

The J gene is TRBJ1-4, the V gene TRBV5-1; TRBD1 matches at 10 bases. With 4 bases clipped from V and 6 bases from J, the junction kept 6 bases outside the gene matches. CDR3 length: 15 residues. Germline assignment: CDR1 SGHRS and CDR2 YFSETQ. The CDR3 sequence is CASSQMGQGHEKLFF. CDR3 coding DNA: TGCGCCAGCAGCCAAATGGGACAGGGGCATGAAAAACTGTTTTTT. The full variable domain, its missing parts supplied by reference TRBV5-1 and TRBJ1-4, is KAGVTQTPRYLIKTRGQQVTLSCSPISGHRSVSWYQQTPGQGLQFLFEYFSETQRNKGNFPGRFSGRQFSNSRSEMNVSTLELGDSALYLCASSQMGQGHEKLFFGSGTQLSVL.

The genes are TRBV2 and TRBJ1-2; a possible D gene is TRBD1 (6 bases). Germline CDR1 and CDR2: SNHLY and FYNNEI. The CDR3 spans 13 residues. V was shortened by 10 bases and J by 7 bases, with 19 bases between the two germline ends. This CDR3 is CANKQGNLGGYTF. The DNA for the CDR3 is TGTGCCAACAAACAGGGAAATCTCGGTGGCTACACCTTC.

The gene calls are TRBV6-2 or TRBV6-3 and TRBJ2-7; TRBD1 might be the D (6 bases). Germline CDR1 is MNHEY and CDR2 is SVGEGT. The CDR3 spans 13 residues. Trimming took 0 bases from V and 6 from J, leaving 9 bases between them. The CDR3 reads CASSYSSRGEQYF. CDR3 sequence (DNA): TGTGCCAGCAGTTACTCGAGCAGGGGCGAGCAGTACTTC.

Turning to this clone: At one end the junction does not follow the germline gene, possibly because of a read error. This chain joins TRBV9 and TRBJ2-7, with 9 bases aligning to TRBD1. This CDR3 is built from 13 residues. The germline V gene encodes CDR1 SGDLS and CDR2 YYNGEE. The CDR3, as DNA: TGTGCCAGCAGCGCCGCTCCAGGACAGGGGCTTGTCTTC. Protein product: CASSAAPGQGLVF. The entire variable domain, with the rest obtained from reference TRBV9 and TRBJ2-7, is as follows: DSGVTQTPKHLITATGQRVTLRCSPRSGDLSVYWYQQSLDQGLQFLIQYYNGEERAKGNILERFSAQQFPDLHSELNLSSLELGDSALYFCASSAAPGQGLVFGPGTRLTVT.

The DNA of the CDR3 is TGTGCCAGCAGGACGGGACAGGGGAATTACTGGACCATGTCTGGCGATGGCTACACCTTC. Residues: CASRTGQGNYWTMSGDGYTF. This sequence joins TRBV2 and TRBJ1-2; TRBD1 agrees at 10 bases. Germline trimming cut 6 bases from V and 6 bases from J; bases unmatched to any gene: 25. Germline V lookup: CDR1 SNHLY, CDR2 FYNNEI. This CDR3 has 20 amino acids. Using reference TRBV2 and TRBJ1-2 for the parts outside the CDR3, the full variable domain is EPEVTQTPSHQVTQMGQEVILRCVPISNHLYFYWYRQILGQKVEFLVSFYNNEISEKSEIFDDQFSVERPDGSNFTLKIRSTKLEDSAMYFCASRTGQGNYWTMSGDGYTFGSGTRLTVV.

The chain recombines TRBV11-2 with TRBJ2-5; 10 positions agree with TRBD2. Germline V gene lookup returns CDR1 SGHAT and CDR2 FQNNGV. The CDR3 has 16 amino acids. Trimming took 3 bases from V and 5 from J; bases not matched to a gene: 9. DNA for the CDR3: TGTGCCAGCAGCTTGTACCAGCGGGGGGGCCGGGAGACCCAGTACTTC. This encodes CASSLYQRGGRETQYF. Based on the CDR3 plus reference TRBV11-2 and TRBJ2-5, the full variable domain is EAGVAQSPRYKIIEKRQSVAFWCNPISGHATLYWYQQILGQGPKLLIQFQNNGVVDDSQLPKDRFSAERLKGVDSTLKIQPAKLEDSAVYLCASSLYQRGGRETQYFGPGTRLLVL.

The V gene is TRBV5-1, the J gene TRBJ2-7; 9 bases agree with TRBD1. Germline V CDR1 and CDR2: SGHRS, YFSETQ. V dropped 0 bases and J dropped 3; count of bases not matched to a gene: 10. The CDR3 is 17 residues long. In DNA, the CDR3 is TGCGCCAGCAGCTTGGATTATATGGGGGACAGGGACTACGAGCAGTACTTC. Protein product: CASSLDYMGDRDYEQYF.